Here is one TCR beta chain with its context. Germline V gene sequence: CDR1 SGHTA, CDR2 FQGNSA. V trimming: 4 bases; J trimming: 4 bases; junction bases outside the gene matches: 6. The CDR3 is 14 amino acids. In the original workflow: How many nucleated cells were present was estimated from reference gene primer amplification. Repertoires were generated with immunoSEQ multiplex PCR, while TCRdb's copy carries only in-frame clones and drops some. That table is the source of V, J and clone size, and D and trimming were worked out from the DNA. The data hold hundreds of thousands of clones, with around nine tenths observed a single time. The sample is drawn from a study of blood T cell repertoires in COVID-19. For the study at large: T cells, B-cell-depleted T cells, or PBMCs supplied cDNA or gDNA.

The TCR originated in a woman aged 45-59 years with COVID-19, enrolled during active disease. What was sequenced was peripheral blood. V usage is TRBV7-2 and J usage is TRBJ2-7; 8 nucleotides agree with TRBD1. CDR3 protein: CASSSRQGRYEQYF. Written as DNA, the CDR3 is TGTGCCAGCAGCTCCCGACAGGGGCGGTACGAGCAGTACTTC.